This TCR beta chain was identified in a study of T cell repertoires in cytomegalovirus infection. Study at large: The public TCR beta signatures pointed to both CMV infection and matching HLA type.

As for this clonotype: Its antigen is undetermined.

This CDR3 is 14 amino acids long. Germline assignment: CDR1 SGHRS and CDR2 YFSETQ. V was shortened by 0 bases and J by 0 bases, with 6 bases between the two germline ends. Study-level points and caveats: Dominating the ex vivo response were TCR beta clonotypes that were CMV-specific and HLA-C-restricted. Carriage of CMV together with the relevant HLA was identifiable through cumulative public TCR beta family frequency.

TCRdb reprocessed the reads via MiXCR and lists one record per CDR3 protein. The sample lists around 130,000 distinct CDR3 sequences, roughly 9% seen once, with roughly 9.1% in the top ten. The specimen was PBMCs. V gene TRBV5-1 combines with J gene TRBJ1-2; weak D call: TRBD1 (5 bases). The TCR sequence derives from a human donor in good health (CMV status not recorded). Some clones in this sample may be carry-over from other donors' samples. The CDR3 DNA sequence: TGCGCCAGCAGCTTGGGACAGTCTAACTATGGCTACACCTTC. As protein: CASSLGQSNYGYTF.